A selection of T cell receptor beta chains follows, all from one sample in a study of blood T cell repertoires in COVID-19. Using immunoSEQ multiplex PCR, the repertoire was profiled, and TCRdb retains in-frame clones only, with some absent. The sample shows more than 300,000 clones, more than 85% of them seen only once. Sequencing was performed on PBMCs or T cells enriched from blood (not recorded which). The source of these receptors is a woman under 40 who had recovered from COVID-19. Each CDR3 is given with its conserved first and last residue. Each record gives: CDR3 protein, J gene, V gene.

CDR3: CASSLRSRGQSTEAFF; J: TRBJ1-1; V: TRBV7-2
CDR3: CASSLQQNYGYTF; J: TRBJ1-2; V: TRBV7-8
CDR3: CASSISGRGIDEQFF; J: TRBJ2-1; V: TRBV19
CDR3: CAPPGQSGSPLHF; J: TRBJ1-6; V: TRBV7-9
CDR3: CSVEDRSTGNLNEQFF; J: TRBJ2-1; V: TRBV29-1
CDR3: CASSLDGTGGNQPQHF; J: TRBJ1-5; V: TRBV5-1
CDR3: CASNEHPNTEAFF; J: TRBJ1-1; V: TRBV5-1
CDR3: CASSRGTGTYEQYF; J: TRBJ2-7; V: TRBV6-5
CDR3: CASSLEPGGTSHYEQYF; J: TRBJ2-7; V: TRBV7-8
CDR3: CASSSGTSFHEQYF; J: TRBJ2-7; V: TRBV5-6
CDR3: CASSLIATLYEQYF; J: TRBJ2-7; V: TRBV28
CDR3: CATSDGGRGRGRYGYTF; J: TRBJ1-2; V: TRBV24-1
CDR3: CASKEWEGTEAFF; J: TRBJ1-1; V: TRBV7-2
CDR3: CASNGGSPEGYTF; J: TRBJ1-2; V: TRBV19
CDR3: CASSQQWGLQETQYF; J: TRBJ2-5; V: TRBV6-5
CDR3: CASSSGTSWETQYF; J: TRBJ2-5; V: TRBV5-1
CDR3: CASSLDRGYGYTF; J: TRBJ1-2; V: TRBV12-3/TRBV12-4
CDR3: CASSRRRTSVETQYF; J: TRBJ2-5; V: TRBV2
CDR3: CASSPRTGYGRGEETQYF; J: TRBJ2-5; V: TRBV5-4
CDR3: CASRPGQGGNTIYF; J: TRBJ1-3; V: TRBV28
CDR3: CASSLGPSRTDTQYF; J: TRBJ2-3; V: TRBV7-3
CDR3: CASTPVGTDEQETQYF; J: TRBJ2-5; V: TRBV21-1
CDR3: CASSPGTAGTYNSPLHF; J: TRBJ1-6; V: TRBV27
CDR3: CATRREGGASHRDQPQHF; J: TRBJ1-5; V: TRBV15
CDR3: CASSYTAFNYGYTF; J: TRBJ1-2; V: TRBV6-2/TRBV6-3
CDR3: CASWGTSGYNEQFF; J: TRBJ2-1; V: TRBV5-1
CDR3: CASSLGHPGQACFGYNEQFF; J: TRBJ2-1; V: TRBV27
CDR3: CASSALAGGPGGELFF; J: TRBJ2-2; V: TRBV3-1/TRBV3-2
CDR3: CASSLVGTDYEQYF; J: TRBJ2-7; V: TRBV13
CDR3: CASSPRDSPLHF; J: TRBJ1-6; V: TRBV12-3/TRBV12-4
CDR3: CASSEVQGRIGNTEAFF; J: TRBJ1-1; V: TRBV2
CDR3: CSVATGHNQPQHF; J: TRBJ1-5; V: TRBV29-1
CDR3: CASQMGQDRQADTEAFF; J: TRBJ1-1; V: TRBV19